These T cell receptor beta chains were read from a single sample in a study of shared clonotypes between healthy human individuals. The protocol was immunoSEQ multiplex PCR, while the TCRdb copy is restricted to in-frame clones and leaves out a portion. The sample has some 2.1 million clones; less than 95% are singletons. Sequenced: naive CD8+ T cells sorted from blood. The receptor source for this set is a man younger than 30 in good health. CDR3s include the opening cysteine and the closing phenylalanine or tryptophan. Fields, in order: CDR3 protein, V gene, CDR3 length, J gene, clone size. Clone size, where shown, is once, few, many, or a class for clones that have expanded.

CDR3: CASSVEREGEKLFF
V: TRBV9
length: 14
J: TRBJ1-4
size: NA

CDR3: CASSRNRDQWGEQYF
V: TRBV13
length: 15
J: TRBJ2-7
size: NA

CDR3: CASSSLMALGEQYF
V: TRBV27
length: 14
J: TRBJ2-7
size: NA

CDR3: CASSSTKNTEAFF
V: TRBV5-1
length: 13
J: TRBJ1-1
size: NA

CDR3: CASSLPPDRGRTGELFF
V: TRBV27
length: 17
J: TRBJ2-2
size: NA

CDR3: CASSPQTVNYGYTF
V: TRBV28
length: 14
J: TRBJ1-2
size: NA

CDR3: CVSETAGSYEQYF
V: TRBV5-4
length: 13
J: TRBJ2-7
size: NA

CDR3: CASSLFGGRAYEQYF
V: TRBV27
length: 15
J: TRBJ2-7
size: NA

CDR3: CASSDDRDGNTIYF
V: TRBV6-1
length: 14
J: TRBJ1-3
size: NA

CDR3: CASSGGWTGVEETQYF
V: TRBV9
length: 16
J: TRBJ2-5
size: NA

CDR3: CASSRQSLTQYF
V: TRBV2
length: 12
J: TRBJ2-5
size: NA

CDR3: CASSLDRRGSTDTQYF
V: TRBV11-2
length: 16
J: TRBJ2-3
size: NA

CDR3: CASSFGTSGNEQFF
V: TRBV7-2
length: 14
J: TRBJ2-1
size: NA

CDR3: CASSPPRDRATYEQYF
V: TRBV7-9
length: 16
J: TRBJ2-7
size: NA

CDR3: CAISEWGTEAFF
V: TRBV10-3
length: 12
J: TRBJ1-1
size: NA

CDR3: CASSQGASEGLPRGYTF
V: TRBV5-6
length: 17
J: TRBJ1-2
size: NA

CDR3: CASSLTGYEDNEQFF
V: TRBV5-6
length: 15
J: TRBJ2-1
size: NA

CDR3: CASSIQIAGPGSYEQYF
V: TRBV19
length: 17
J: TRBJ2-7
size: NA

CDR3: CAWSVPRLNSPLHF
V: TRBV30
length: 14
J: TRBJ1-6
size: many

CDR3: CASSLEQAGGELFF
V: TRBV5-6
length: 14
J: TRBJ2-2
size: NA

CDR3: CASSQEWDTTYNEQFF
V: TRBV4-1
length: 16
J: TRBJ2-1
size: NA

CDR3: CASSLGFAGGESYEQYF
V: TRBV27
length: 17
J: TRBJ2-7
size: NA

CDR3: CASSPYQASLGAYEQYF
V: TRBV4-2
length: 17
J: TRBJ2-7
size: NA

CDR3: CASSTGTSGSRETQYF
V: TRBV9
length: 16
J: TRBJ2-5
size: NA

CDR3: CASSATGSKQTQYF
V: TRBV7-9
length: 14
J: TRBJ2-5
size: NA

CDR3: CASSEGVRGTTGELFF
V: TRBV2
length: 16
J: TRBJ2-2
size: NA

CDR3: CASSLVYDYNSPLHF
V: TRBV5-6
length: 15
J: TRBJ1-6
size: NA

CDR3: CASSDQGNTEAFF
V: TRBV10-1
length: 13
J: TRBJ1-1
size: NA

CDR3: CASSHGGYEQYF
V: TRBV5-6
length: 12
J: TRBJ2-7
size: NA

CDR3: CSAAFGAEAFF
V: TRBV20-1
length: 11
J: TRBJ1-1
size: NA

CDR3: CASSLKSGWVRGKTGELFF
V: TRBV7-4
length: 19
J: TRBJ2-2
size: NA

CDR3: CASSQVTEYEQYF
V: TRBV4-1
length: 13
J: TRBJ2-7
size: NA

CDR3: CASTIGGGLDTQYF
V: TRBV27
length: 14
J: TRBJ2-3
size: NA

CDR3: CASSGDSFSYEQYF
V: TRBV2
length: 14
J: TRBJ2-7
size: NA

CDR3: CASSPILGLAELHEQYF
V: TRBV2
length: 17
J: TRBJ2-7
size: NA

CDR3: CASSQEELSHYGYTF
V: TRBV4-1
length: 15
J: TRBJ1-2
size: NA

CDR3: CASSDGGSEQYF
V: TRBV10-1
length: 12
J: TRBJ2-7
size: NA

CDR3: CAWTPGPTNQPQHF
V: TRBV30
length: 14
J: TRBJ1-5
size: NA

CDR3: CASSRTGGYTEAFF
V: TRBV27
length: 14
J: TRBJ1-1
size: NA

CDR3: CSVAYNEQFF
V: TRBV29-1
length: 10
J: TRBJ2-1
size: NA

CDR3: CASSLAGRPYEQYF
V: TRBV5-1
length: 14
J: TRBJ2-7
size: NA

CDR3: CASTLGAGVHEQYF
V: TRBV7-2
length: 14
J: TRBJ2-7
size: once

CDR3: CASSPSGGAYEQFF
V: TRBV9
length: 14
J: TRBJ2-1
size: NA

CDR3: CASSTGGLAAFF
V: TRBV27
length: 12
J: TRBJ1-1
size: NA

CDR3: CASSQDGSGSTGELFF
V: TRBV4-3
length: 16
J: TRBJ2-2
size: NA

CDR3: CASSDGTRPPNYGYTF
V: TRBV6-1
length: 16
J: TRBJ1-2
size: NA

CDR3: CASKRGNNEKLFF
V: TRBV6-5
length: 13
J: TRBJ1-4
size: NA

CDR3: CASSTGSNEQYF
V: TRBV2
length: 12
J: TRBJ2-7
size: NA

CDR3: CASSGKGQGGYTIYF
V: TRBV19
length: 15
J: TRBJ1-3
size: NA

CDR3: CASSKLADSYEQYF
V: TRBV13
length: 14
J: TRBJ2-7
size: NA

CDR3: CASSLGYREYSPLHF
V: TRBV7-9
length: 15
J: TRBJ1-6
size: NA

CDR3: CASSYLSGAAYEQYF
V: TRBV6-5
length: 15
J: TRBJ2-7
size: NA

CDR3: CASSKGGRGDNGEQYF
V: TRBV21-1
length: 16
J: TRBJ2-5
size: NA

CDR3: CASSWGLAGGEYEQYF
V: TRBV5-6
length: 16
J: TRBJ2-7
size: NA

CDR3: CASSLAIDRTDTQYF
V: TRBV5-6
length: 15
J: TRBJ2-3
size: NA

CDR3: CASSQNTGVRSEQYF
V: TRBV14
length: 15
J: TRBJ2-7
size: NA

CDR3: CASSFTGQGYEQYF
V: TRBV11-2
length: 14
J: TRBJ2-7
size: NA

CDR3: CASSEEGQADTQYF
V: TRBV6-1
length: 14
J: TRBJ2-3
size: once

CDR3: CASSEGRGRAGELFF
V: TRBV6-1
length: 15
J: TRBJ2-2
size: NA